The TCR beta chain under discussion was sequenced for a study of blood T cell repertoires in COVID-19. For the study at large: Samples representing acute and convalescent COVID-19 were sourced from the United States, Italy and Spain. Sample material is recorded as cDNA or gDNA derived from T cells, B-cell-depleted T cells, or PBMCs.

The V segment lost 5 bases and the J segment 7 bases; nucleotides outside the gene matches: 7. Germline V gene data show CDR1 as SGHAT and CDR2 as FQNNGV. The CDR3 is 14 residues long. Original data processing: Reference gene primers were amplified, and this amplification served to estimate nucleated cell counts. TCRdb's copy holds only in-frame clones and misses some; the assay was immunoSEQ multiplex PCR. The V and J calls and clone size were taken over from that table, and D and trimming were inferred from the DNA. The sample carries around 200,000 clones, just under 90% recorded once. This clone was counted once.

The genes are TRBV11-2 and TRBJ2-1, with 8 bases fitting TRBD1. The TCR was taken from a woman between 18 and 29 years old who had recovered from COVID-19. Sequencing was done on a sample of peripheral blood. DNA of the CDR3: TGTGCCAGCAGCCCCGACAGGGGTCTGAATGAGCAGTTCTTC. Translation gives CASSPDRGLNEQFF.